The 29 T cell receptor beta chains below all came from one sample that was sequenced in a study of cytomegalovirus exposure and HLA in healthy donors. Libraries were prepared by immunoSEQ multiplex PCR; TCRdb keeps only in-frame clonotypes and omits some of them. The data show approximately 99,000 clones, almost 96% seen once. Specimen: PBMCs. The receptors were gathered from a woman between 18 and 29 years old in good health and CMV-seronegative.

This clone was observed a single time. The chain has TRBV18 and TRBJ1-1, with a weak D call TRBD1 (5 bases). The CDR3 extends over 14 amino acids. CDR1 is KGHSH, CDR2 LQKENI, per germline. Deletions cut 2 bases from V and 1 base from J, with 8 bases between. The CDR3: CASSPDSGNTEAFF. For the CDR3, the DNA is TGTGCCAGCTCACCAGACAGTGGGAACACTGAAGCTTTCTTT.

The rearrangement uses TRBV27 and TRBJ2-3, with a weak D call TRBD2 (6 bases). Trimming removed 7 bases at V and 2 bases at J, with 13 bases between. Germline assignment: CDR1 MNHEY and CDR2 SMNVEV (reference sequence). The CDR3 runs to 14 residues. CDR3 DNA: TGTGCCAGCACCCCGGGACTCAACACAGATACGCAGTATTTT. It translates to CASTPGLNTDTQYF.

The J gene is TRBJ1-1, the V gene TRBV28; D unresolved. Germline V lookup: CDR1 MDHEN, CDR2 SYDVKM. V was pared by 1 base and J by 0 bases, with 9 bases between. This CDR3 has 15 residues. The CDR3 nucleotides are TGTGCCAGCAGTTTATACGGGAAAATGAACACTGAAGCTTTCTTT. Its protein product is CASSLYGKMNTEAFF. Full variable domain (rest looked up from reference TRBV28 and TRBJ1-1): DVKVTQSSRYLVKRTGEKVFLECVQDMDHENMFWYRQDPGLGLRLIYFSYDVKMKEKGDIPEGYSVSREKKERFSLILESASTNQTSMYLCASSLYGKMNTEAFFGQGTRLTVV.

The CDR3 sequence is CASSPHRGGSSGNTIYF. Written as DNA, the CDR3 is TGTGCCAGCAGTCCCCATCGGGGGGGGAGCTCTGGAAACACCATATATTTT. The chain combines TRBV28 with TRBJ1-3; TRBD1 is a possible D gene (5 bases). The V end lost 5 bases, the J end lost 0 bases, and 17 bases lay between the germline ends. CDR3 length: 17 residues. CDR1 is MDHEN, CDR2 SYDVKM, per germline.

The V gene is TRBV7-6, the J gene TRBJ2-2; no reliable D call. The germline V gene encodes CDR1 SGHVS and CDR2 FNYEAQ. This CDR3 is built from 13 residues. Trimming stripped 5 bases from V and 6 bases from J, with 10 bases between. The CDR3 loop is CASSPVIAGELFF. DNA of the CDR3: TGTGCCAGCAGCCCAGTGATCGCCGGGGAGCTGTTTTTT.

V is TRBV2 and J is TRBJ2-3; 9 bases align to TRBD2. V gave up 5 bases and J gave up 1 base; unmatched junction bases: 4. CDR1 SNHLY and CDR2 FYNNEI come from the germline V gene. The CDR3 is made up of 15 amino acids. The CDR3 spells CASSLGLARTDTQYF. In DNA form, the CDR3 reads TGTGCCAGCAGTCTGGGACTAGCCCGCACAGATACGCAGTATTTT.

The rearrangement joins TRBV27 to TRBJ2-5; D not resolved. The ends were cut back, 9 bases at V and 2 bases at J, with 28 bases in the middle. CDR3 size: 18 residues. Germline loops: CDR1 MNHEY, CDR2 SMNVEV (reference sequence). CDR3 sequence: CARLYPPFREKSQETQYF. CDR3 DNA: TGTGCCAGATTATATCCCCCCTTTAGAGAGAAAAGTCAAGAGACCCAGTACTTC.

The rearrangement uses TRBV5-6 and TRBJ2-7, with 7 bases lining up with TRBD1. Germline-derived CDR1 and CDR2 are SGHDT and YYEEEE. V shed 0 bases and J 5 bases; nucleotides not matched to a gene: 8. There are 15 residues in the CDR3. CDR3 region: CASSLVGQSTHEQYF. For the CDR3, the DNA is TGTGCCAGCAGCTTGGTGGGACAGTCGACCCACGAGCAGTACTTC.

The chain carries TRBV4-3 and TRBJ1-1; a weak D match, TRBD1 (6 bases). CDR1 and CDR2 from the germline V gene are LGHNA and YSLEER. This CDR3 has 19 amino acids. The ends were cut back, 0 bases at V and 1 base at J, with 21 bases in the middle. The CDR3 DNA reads TGCGCCAGCAGCCAAGATTTGGGGGCGGAGGAATTGAGGAACACTGAAGCTTTCTTT. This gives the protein CASSQDLGAEELRNTEAFF.

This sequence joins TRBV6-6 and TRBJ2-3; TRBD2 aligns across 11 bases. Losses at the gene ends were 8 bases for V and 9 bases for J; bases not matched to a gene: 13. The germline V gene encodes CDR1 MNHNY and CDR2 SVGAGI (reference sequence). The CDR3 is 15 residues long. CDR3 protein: CASRARDSGGATQYF. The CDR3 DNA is TGTGCCAGCCGAGCCAGGGATAGCGGGGGGGCCACGCAGTATTTT.

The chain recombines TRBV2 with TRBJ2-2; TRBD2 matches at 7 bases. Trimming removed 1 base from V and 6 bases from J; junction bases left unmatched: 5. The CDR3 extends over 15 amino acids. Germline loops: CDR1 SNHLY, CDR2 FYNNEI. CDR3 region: CASSEVGLGAGELFF. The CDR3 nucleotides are TGTGCCAGCAGTGAAGTCGGACTAGGCGCCGGGGAGCTGTTTTTT.

DNA of the CDR3: TGTGCCAGCAGCTCCACGGGGGGCGACTATGGCTACACCTTC. This codes for CASSSTGGDYGYTF. The chain combines TRBV9 with TRBJ1-2, with D perhaps TRBD1 (6 bases). The CDR3 consists of 14 residues. Germline loops: CDR1 SGDLS, CDR2 YYNGEE. V was pared by 4 bases and J by 3 bases, with 13 bases between.

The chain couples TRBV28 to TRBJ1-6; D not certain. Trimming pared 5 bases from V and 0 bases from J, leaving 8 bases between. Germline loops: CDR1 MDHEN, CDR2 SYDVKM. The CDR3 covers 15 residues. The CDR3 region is CASSQPSSYNSPLHF. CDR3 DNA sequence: TGTGCCAGCAGTCAACCCAGCTCCTATAATTCACCCCTCCACTTT. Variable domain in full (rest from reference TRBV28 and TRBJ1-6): DVKVTQSSRYLVKRTGEKVFLECVQDMDHENMFWYRQDPGLGLRLIYFSYDVKMKEKGDIPEGYSVSREKKERFSLILESASTNQTSMYLCASSQPSSYNSPLHFGNGTRLTVT.

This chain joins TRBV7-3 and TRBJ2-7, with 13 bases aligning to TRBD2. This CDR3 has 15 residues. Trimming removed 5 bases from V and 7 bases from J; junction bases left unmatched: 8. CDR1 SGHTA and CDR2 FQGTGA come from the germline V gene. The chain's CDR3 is CASSTTSGGAGEQYF. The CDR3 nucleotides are TGTGCCAGCAGCACAACTAGCGGGGGGGCCGGTGAGCAGTACTTC.

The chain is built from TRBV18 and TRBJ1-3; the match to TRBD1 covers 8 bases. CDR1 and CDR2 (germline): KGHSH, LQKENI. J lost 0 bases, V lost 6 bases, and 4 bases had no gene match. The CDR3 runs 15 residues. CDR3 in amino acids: CASSVGQGSGNTIYF. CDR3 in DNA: TGTGCCAGCTCTGTCGGACAGGGCTCTGGAAACACCATATATTTT.

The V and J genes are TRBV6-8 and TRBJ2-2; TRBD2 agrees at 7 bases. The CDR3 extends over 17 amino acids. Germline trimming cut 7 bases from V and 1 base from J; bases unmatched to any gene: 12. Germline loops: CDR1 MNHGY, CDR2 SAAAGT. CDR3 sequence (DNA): TGTGCCAGCACCCACCGACCGTCGGGGGGGAACACCGGGGAGCTGTTTTTT. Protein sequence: CASTHRPSGGNTGELFF.

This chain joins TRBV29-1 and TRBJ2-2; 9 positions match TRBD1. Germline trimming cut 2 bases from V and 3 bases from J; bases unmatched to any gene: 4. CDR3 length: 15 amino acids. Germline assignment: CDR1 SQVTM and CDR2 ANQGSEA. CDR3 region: CSVESRQGDTGELFF. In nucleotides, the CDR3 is TGCAGCGTTGAATCCCGACAGGGGGACACCGGGGAGCTGTTTTTT.

The CDR3 loop is CASSLVPMNTEAFF. The DNA for the CDR3 is TGTGCCAGCAGCTTAGTTCCAATGAACACTGAAGCTTTCTTT. The rearrangement uses TRBV7-9 and TRBJ1-1; no definite D call. Trimming took off 1 base at V and 0 bases at J, with 6 bases between the two ends. This CDR3 is built from 14 residues. Per germline, CDR1 SEHNR and CDR2 FQNEAQ (reference sequence).

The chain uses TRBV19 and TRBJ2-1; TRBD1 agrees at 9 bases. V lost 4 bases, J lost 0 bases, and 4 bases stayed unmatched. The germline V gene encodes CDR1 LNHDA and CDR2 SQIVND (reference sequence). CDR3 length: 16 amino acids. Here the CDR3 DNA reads TGTGCCAGTAGTAGAGAACAGGGGGCCTCCTACAATGAGCAGTTCTTC. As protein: CASSREQGASYNEQFF.

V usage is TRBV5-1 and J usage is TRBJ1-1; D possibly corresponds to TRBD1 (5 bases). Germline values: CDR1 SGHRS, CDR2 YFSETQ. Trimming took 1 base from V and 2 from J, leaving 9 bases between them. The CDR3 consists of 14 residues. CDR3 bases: TGCGCCAGCAGCTTGCTAGGGGCTAACACTGAAGCTTTCTTT. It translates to CASSLLGANTEAFF.

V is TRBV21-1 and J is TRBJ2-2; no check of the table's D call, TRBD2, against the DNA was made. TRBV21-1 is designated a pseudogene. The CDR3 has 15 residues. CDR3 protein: CASSKAPLAPGELFF. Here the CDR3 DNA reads TGTGCCAGCAGCAAAGCTCCGCTAGCGCCCGGGGAGCTGTTTTTT.

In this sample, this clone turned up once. The CDR3 is CASRTLGTGDRSTEAFF. The CDR3 DNA reads TGTGCCAGTAGGACTCTGGGGACAGGGGATAGGAGTACTGAAGCTTTCTTT. The chain combines TRBV19 with TRBJ1-1; 10 bases are a match to TRBD1. The V segment lost 6 bases and the J segment 5 bases; nucleotides outside the gene matches: 15. The CDR3 is 17 amino acids. Germline loops: CDR1 LNHDA, CDR2 SQIVND (reference sequence).

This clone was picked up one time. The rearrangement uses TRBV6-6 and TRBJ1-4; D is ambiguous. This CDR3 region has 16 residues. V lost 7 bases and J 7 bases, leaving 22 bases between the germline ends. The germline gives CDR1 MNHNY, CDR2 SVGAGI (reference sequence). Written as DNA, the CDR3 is TGTGCCAGCAACAAGAAACCCCGGACTCGGAGTGAAAAACTGTTTTTT. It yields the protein CASNKKPRTRSEKLFF.

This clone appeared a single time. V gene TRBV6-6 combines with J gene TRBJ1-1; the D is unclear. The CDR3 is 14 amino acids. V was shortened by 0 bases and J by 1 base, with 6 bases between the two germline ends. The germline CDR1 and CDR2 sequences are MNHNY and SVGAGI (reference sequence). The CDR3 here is CASSYSPGNTEAFF. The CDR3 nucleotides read TGTGCCAGCAGTTACTCCCCAGGGAACACTGAAGCTTTCTTT.

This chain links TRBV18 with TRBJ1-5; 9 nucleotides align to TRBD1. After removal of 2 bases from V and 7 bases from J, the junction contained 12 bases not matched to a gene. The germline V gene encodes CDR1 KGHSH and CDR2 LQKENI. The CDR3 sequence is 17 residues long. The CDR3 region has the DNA TGTGCCAGCTCACCAGCGTATACAGGGGGCGCGCAACAGCCCCAGCATTTT. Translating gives CASSPAYTGGAQQPQHF.

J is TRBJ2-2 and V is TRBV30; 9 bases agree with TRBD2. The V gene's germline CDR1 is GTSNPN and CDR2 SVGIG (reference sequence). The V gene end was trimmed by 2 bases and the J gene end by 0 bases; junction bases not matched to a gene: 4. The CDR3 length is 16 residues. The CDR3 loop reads CAWSPRLAANTGELFF. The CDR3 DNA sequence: TGTGCCTGGAGTCCGAGACTAGCGGCGAACACCGGGGAGCTGTTTTTT.

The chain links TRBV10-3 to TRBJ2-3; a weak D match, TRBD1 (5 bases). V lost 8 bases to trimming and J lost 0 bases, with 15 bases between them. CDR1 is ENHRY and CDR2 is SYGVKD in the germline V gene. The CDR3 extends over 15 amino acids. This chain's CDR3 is CAIARQSSSTDTQYF. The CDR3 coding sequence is TGTGCCATCGCCCGACAGTCGAGCAGCACAGATACGCAGTATTTT.

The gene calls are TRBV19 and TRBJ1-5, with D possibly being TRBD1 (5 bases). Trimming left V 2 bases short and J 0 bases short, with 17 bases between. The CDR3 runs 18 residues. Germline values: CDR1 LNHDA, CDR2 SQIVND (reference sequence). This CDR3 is CASSIRQPGGYSNQPQHF. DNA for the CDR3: TGTGCCAGTAGTATACGACAGCCGGGGGGATATAGCAATCAGCCCCAGCATTTT.

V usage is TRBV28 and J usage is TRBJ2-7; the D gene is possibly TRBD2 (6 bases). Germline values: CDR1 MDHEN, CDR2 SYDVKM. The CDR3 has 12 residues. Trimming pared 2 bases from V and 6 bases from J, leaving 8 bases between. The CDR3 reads CASSLVGGEQYF. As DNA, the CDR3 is TGTGCCAGCAGTTTAGTGGGGGGCGAGCAGTACTTC.